The 10 T cell receptor beta chains below come from one sample, sequenced in a study of T cell responses to AZD1222 COVID-19 vaccine. The repertoire was sequenced with immunoSEQ multiplex PCR; TCRdb's copy has only in-frame clones and lacks some. The table lists 130,000 to 150,000 clones, about 91% of them singletons. The starting material was peripheral blood, obtained on day 0 of AZD1222 vaccination. The origin of the receptors is an adult in good health.

The chain is built from TRBV14 and TRBJ1-2, with no clear D. This CDR3 contains 16 residues. Germline V gene sequence: CDR1 SGHDN, CDR2 FVKESK. V gave up 0 bases and J gave up 1 base, with 12 bases separating them. CDR3: CASSQDWQALNYGYTF. Here the CDR3 DNA reads TGTGCCAGCAGCCAAGATTGGCAGGCTCTTAACTATGGCTACACCTTC.

The rearrangement uses TRBV6-5 and TRBJ1-2; D remains unclear. V lost 6 bases to trimming and J lost 0 bases, with 5 bases between them. The CDR3 totals 12 residues. CDR1 is MNHEY and CDR2 is SVGAGI in the germline V gene. The CDR3: CASSAANYGYTF. CDR3 DNA: TGTGCCAGCAGCGCAGCTAACTATGGCTACACCTTC.

This clone appeared once. V and J are TRBV11-2 and TRBJ2-3; TRBD2 matches at 14 bases. J gave up 0 bases and V 8 bases, and 7 bases lay outside the gene matches. This CDR3 has 17 amino acids. CDR1 and CDR2 (germline): SGHAT, FQNNGV. CDR3 nucleotides: TGTGCCAGCCGACTAGCGGGGGGGGAAACTAGCACAGATACGCAGTATTTT. Its translation is CASRLAGGETSTDTQYF.

The J gene is TRBJ1-3, the V gene TRBV5-1; D is unresolved. Germline lookup yields CDR1 SGHRS and CDR2 YFSETQ. CDR3 length: 14 residues. Trimming pared 4 bases from V and 2 bases from J, leaving 10 bases between. CDR3 sequence: CASSQWTAGNTIYF. In nucleotides, the CDR3 is TGCGCCAGCAGCCAGTGGACGGCTGGAAACACCATATATTTT.

This chain joins TRBV2 and TRBJ2-2; D call uncertain. Per germline, CDR1 SNHLY and CDR2 FYNNEI. CDR3 length: 14 amino acids. The V and J ends lost 5 bases and 4 bases respectively, with 11 bases between them. The chain's CDR3 is CASSSSGITGELFF. As DNA, the CDR3 is TGTGCCAGCAGTTCCTCCGGAATCACCGGGGAGCTGTTTTTT. Together with reference TRBV2 and TRBJ2-2, the CDR3 gives the full variable domain: EPEVTQTPSHQVTQMGQEVILRCVPISNHLYFYWYRQILGQKVEFLVSFYNNEISEKSEIFDDQFSVERPDGSNFTLKIRSTKLEDSAMYFCASSSSGITGELFFGEGSRLTVL.

This clone was counted once. The chain has TRBV7-2 and TRBJ1-2, with a possible D match to TRBD1 (5 bases). Germline V gives CDR1 SGHTA, CDR2 FQGNSA. The CDR3 runs 12 residues. V dropped 5 bases and J dropped 6 bases, with 10 bases sitting between them. The CDR3 reads CASSPDTNGYTF. The CDR3 bases are TGTGCCAGCAGCCCGGACACGAATGGCTACACCTTC. Variable domain in full (rest from reference TRBV7-2 and TRBJ1-2): GAGVSQSPSNKVTEKGKDVELRCDPISGHTALYWYRQSLGQGLEFLIYFQGNSAPDKSGLPSDRFSAERTGGSVSTLTIQRTQQEDSAVYLCASSPDTNGYTFGSGTRLTVV.

The chain carries TRBV18 and TRBJ2-4; TRBD1 matches 7 bases. The germline V gene encodes CDR1 KGHSH and CDR2 LQKENI. The trim removed 3 bases at V and 5 bases at J, leaving 4 bases unmatched. The CDR3 length is 14 residues. This CDR3 is CASSPTGAENIQYF. CDR3 nucleotide sequence: TGTGCCAGCTCACCCACAGGGGCCGAAAACATTCAGTACTTC.

Regarding this clone: The sample contains more than one DNA sequence encoding this CDR3. The chain links TRBV5-1 to TRBJ2-3; perhaps TRBD1 as D (5 bases). The CDR3 consists of 14 residues. The V gene's germline CDR1 is SGHRS and CDR2 YFSETQ. V was clipped by 0 bases and J by 5 bases, with 10 bases between them. CDR3 sequence: CASSLGQGGDTQYF. As DNA, the CDR3 is TGCGCCAGCAGCTTGGGCCAGGGTGGAGATACGCAGTATTTT.

This chain connects TRBV12-3 or TRBV12-4 to TRBJ2-5; D gene ambiguous. The V gene lost 5 bases and the J gene lost 5 bases, with 12 bases spanning the gap. This CDR3 has 13 residues. DNA for the CDR3: TGTGCCAGCAGTCACCGTGATTTGGAGACCCAGTACTTC. Protein: CASSHRDLETQYF.

The V gene is TRBV18, the J gene TRBJ2-7, with 8 bases lining up with TRBD2. Trimming cost V 3 bases and J 1 base; bases outside gene matches: 2. Germline assignment: CDR1 KGHSH and CDR2 LQKENI. The CDR3 totals 14 residues. The CDR3 region has the DNA TGTGCCAGCTCACCGGAGCGGGGGTCCTACGAGCAGTACTTC. Translation: CASSPERGSYEQYF.